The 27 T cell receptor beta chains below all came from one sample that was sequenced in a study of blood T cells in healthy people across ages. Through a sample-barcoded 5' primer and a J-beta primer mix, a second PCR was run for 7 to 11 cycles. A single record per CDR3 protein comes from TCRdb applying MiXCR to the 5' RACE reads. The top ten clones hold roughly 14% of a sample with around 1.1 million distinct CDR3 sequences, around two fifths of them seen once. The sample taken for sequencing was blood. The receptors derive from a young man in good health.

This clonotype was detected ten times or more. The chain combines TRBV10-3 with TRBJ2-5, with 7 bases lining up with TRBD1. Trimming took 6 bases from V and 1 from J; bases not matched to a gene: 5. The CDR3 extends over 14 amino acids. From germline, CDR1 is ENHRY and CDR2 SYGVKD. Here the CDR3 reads CAIRDDRVQETQYF. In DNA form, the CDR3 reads TGTGCCATCAGAGACGACAGGGTCCAAGAGACCCAGTACTTC.

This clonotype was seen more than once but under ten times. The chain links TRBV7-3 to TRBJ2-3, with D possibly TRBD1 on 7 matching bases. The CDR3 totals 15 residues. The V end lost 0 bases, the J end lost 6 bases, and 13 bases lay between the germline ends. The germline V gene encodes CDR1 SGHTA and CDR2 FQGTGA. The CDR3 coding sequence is TGTGCCAGCAGCTTAACGCCCGCAGGGGGGGATACGCAGTATTTT. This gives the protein CASSLTPAGGDTQYF.

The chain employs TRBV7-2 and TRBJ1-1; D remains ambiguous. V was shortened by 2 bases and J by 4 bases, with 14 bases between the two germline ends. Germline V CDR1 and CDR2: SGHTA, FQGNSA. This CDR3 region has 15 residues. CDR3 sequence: CASSLSATRSTEAFF. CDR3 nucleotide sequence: TGTGCCAGCAGCTTATCGGCAACAAGGAGCACTGAAGCTTTCTTT.

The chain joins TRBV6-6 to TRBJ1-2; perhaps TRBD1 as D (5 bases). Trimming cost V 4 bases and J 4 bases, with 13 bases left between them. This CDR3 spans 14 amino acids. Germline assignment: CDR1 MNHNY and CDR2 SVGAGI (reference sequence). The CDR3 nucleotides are TGTGCCAGCAGTTTAGGGGTTTCCTCCTATGGCTACACCTTC. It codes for CASSLGVSSYGYTF.

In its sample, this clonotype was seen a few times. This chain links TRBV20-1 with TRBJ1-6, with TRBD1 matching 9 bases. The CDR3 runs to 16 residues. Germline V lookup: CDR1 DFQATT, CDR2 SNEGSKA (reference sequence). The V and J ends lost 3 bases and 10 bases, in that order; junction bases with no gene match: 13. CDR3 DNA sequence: TGCAGTGCTAGTTCCGGGACAGGGTTAGCTGGCTCACCCCTCCACTTT. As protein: CSASSGTGLAGSPLHF.

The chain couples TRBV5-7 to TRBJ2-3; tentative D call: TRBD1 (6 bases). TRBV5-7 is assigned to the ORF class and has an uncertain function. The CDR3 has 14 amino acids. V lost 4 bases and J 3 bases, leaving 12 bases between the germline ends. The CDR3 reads CASSMDRPTDTQYF. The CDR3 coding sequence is TGTGCCAGCAGCATGGACAGACCGACAGATACGCAGTATTTT.

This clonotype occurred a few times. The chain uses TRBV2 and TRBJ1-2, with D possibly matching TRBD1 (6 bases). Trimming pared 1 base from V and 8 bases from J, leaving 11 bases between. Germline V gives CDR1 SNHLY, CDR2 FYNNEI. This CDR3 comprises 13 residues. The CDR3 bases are TGTGCCAGCAGTGAAGGGGAGGGGGGAGGCTACACCTTC. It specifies CASSEGEGGGYTF. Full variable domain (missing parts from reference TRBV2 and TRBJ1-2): EPEVTQTPSHQVTQMGQEVILRCVPISNHLYFYWYRQILGQKVEFLVSFYNNEISEKSEIFDDQFSVERPDGSNFTLKIRSTKLEDSAMYFCASSEGEGGGYTFGSGTRLTVV.

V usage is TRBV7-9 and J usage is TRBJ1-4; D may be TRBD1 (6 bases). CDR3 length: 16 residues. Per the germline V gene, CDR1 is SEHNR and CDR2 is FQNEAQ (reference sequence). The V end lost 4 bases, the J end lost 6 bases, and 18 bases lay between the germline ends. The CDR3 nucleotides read TGTGCCAGCAGCTCCCGGTTGAGGGGGGTTGATGAAAAACTGTTTTTT. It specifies CASSSRLRGVDEKLFF.

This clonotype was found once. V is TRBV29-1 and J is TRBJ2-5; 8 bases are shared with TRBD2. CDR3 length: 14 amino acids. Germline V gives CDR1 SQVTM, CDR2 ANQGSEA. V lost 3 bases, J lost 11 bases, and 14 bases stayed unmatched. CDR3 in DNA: TGCAGCGTTGATTTAAACGGGGGGGCGTATGAGCAGTACTTC. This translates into CSVDLNGGAYEQYF.

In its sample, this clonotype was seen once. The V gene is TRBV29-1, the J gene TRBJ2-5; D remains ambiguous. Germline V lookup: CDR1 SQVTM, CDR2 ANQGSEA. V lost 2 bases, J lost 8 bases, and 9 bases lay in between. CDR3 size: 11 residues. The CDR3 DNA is TGCAGCGTTGAAAGATCGAGAACCCAGTACTTC. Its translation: CSVERSRTQYF.

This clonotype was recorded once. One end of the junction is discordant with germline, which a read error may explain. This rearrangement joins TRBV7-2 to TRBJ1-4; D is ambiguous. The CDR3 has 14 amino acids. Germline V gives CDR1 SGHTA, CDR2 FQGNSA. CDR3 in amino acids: CASSLPTVEEKLFF. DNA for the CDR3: TGCGCCAGCAGCCTCCCCACCGTTGAGGAAAAACTGTTTTTT.

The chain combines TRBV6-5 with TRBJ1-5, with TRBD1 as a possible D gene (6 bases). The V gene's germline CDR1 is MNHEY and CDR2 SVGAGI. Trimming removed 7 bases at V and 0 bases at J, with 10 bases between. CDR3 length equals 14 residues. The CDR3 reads CASKNRASNQPQHF. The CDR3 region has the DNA TGTGCCAGCAAGAACAGGGCTAGCAATCAGCCCCAGCATTTT.

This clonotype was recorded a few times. In DNA, the CDR3 is TGTGCCAGCAGCCAAGTTCCGACCCACGAGCAGTACTTC. Its translation is CASSQVPTHEQYF. This chain joins TRBV4-2 and TRBJ2-7; D gene uncertain. The germline V gene has CDR1 LGHNA and CDR2 YNFKEQ. The CDR3 spans 13 residues. V was clipped by 1 base and J by 5 bases, with 9 bases between them.

The CDR3 loop is CAISGPGTSGDTQYF. The DNA of the CDR3 is TGTGCCATCAGTGGGCCCGGGACTAGCGGAGATACGCAGTATTTT. The rearrangement uses TRBV10-3 and TRBJ2-3, with 11 bases fitting TRBD2. J lost 5 bases, V lost 4 bases, and 5 bases had no gene match. Germline V gene data show CDR1 as ENHRY and CDR2 as SYGVKD. There are 15 residues in the CDR3.

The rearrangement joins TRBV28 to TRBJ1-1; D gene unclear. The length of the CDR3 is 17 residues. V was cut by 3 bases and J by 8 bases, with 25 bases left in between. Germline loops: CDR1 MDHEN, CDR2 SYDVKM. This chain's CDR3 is CASSFPATNRVKREAFF. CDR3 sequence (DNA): TGTGCCAGCAGTTTCCCTGCGACCAACCGCGTAAAAAGAGAAGCTTTCTTT.

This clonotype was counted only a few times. CDR3 nucleotides: TGTGCCAGCAGTAAACCCAGCACAGATACGCAGTATTTT. This sequence encodes CASSKPSTDTQYF. This chain uses TRBV25-1 with TRBJ2-3; D unresolved. CDR3 length: 13 residues. Germline loops: CDR1 MGHDK, CDR2 SYGVNS. The V gene lost 5 bases and the J gene lost 0 bases, with 6 bases spanning the gap.

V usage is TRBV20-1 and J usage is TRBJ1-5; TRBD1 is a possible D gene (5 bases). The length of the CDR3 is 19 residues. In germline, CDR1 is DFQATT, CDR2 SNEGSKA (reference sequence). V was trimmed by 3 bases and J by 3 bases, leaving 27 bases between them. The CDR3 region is CSARPYRFEGRVYNQPQHF. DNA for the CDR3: TGCAGTGCTAGGCCCTACCGGTTTGAGGGGAGGGTATACAATCAGCCCCAGCATTTT.

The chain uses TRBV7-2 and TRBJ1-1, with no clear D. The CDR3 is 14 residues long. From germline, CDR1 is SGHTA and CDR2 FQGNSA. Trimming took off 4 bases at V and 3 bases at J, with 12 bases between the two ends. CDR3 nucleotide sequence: TGTGCCAGCAGCTCCACCCTAGAGTACACTGAAGCTTTCTTT. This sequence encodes CASSSTLEYTEAFF.

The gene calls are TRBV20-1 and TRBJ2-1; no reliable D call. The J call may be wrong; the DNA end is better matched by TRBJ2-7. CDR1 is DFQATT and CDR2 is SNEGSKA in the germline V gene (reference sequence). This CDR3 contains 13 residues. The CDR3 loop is CSARPSIADEQYF. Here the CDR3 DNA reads TGCAGTGCTCGGCCATCGATTGCGGATGAGCAGTACTTC.

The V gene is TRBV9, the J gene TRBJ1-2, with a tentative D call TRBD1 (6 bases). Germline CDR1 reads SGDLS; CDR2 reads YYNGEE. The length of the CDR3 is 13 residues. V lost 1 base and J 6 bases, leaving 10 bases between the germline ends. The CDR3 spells CASSVQGRNGYTF. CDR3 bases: TGTGCCAGCAGCGTACAGGGGCGAAATGGCTACACCTTC.

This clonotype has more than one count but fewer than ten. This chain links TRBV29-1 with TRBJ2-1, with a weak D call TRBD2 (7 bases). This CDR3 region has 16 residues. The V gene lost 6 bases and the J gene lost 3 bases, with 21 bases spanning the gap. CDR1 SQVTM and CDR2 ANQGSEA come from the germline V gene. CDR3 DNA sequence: TGCAGCGTGCGAGGGGAGGGAGGGGGACTCTACAATGAGCAGTTCTTC. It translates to CSVRGEGGGLYNEQFF.

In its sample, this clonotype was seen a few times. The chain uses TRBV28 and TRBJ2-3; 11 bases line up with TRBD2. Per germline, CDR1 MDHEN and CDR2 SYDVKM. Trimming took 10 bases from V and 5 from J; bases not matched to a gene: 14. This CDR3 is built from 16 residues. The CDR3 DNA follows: TGTGCCACTGGACCTATACTAGCGGGGGCTGTAGATACGCAGTATTTT. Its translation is CATGPILAGAVDTQYF.

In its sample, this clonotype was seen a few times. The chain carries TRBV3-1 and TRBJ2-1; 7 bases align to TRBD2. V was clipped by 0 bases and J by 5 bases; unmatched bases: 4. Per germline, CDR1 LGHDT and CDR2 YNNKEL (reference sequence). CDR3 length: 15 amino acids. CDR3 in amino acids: CASSQESGGNNEQFF. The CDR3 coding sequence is TGTGCCAGCAGCCAAGAATCGGGGGGAAACAATGAGCAGTTCTTC.

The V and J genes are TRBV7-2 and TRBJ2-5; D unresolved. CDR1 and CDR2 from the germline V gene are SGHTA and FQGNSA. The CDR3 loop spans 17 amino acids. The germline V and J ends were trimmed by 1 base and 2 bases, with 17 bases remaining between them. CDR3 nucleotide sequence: TGTGCCAGCAGCTTAGAGCCGGTTTCCGGGCGGCAAGAGACCCAGTACTTC. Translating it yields CASSLEPVSGRQETQYF.

Here the CDR3 reads CASSRGQQSSYNEQYF. In DNA form, the CDR3 reads TGTGCCAGCTCGCGGGGACAACAGAGCTCCTACAATGAGCAGTACTTC. The rearrangement joins TRBV18 to TRBJ2-7; D assignment may be TRBD1 or TRBD2 (6 bases each). V was trimmed by 6 bases and J by 7 bases, leaving 25 bases between them. The germline gives CDR1 KGHSH, CDR2 LQKENI. There are 16 residues in the CDR3.

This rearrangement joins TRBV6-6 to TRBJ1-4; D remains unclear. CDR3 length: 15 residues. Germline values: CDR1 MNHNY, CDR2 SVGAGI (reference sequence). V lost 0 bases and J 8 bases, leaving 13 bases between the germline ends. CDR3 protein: CASSYSPGPREKLFF. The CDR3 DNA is TGTGCCAGCAGTTACTCCCCAGGCCCTCGGGAAAAACTGTTTTTT.

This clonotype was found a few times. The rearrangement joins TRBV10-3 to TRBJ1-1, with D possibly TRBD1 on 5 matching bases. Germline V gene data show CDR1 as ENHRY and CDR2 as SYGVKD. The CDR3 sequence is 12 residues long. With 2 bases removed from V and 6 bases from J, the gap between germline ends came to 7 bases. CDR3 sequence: CAISEGAPEAFF. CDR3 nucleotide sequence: TGTGCCATCAGTGAGGGGGCCCCTGAAGCTTTCTTT.